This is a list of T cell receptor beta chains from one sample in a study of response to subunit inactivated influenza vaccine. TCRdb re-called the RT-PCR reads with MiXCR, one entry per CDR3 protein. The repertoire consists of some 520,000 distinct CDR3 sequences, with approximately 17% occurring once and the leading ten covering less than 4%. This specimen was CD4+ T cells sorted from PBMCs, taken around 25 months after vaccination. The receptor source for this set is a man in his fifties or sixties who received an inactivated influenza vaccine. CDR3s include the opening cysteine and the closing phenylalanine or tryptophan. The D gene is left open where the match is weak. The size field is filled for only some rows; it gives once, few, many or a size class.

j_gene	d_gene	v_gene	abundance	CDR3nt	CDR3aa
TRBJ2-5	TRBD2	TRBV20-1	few	TGCAGTGCTAGACTAGCGGGCTGGGAAGAGACCCAGTACTTC	CSARLAGWEETQYF
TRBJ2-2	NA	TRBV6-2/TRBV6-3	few	TGTGCCAGCAGTTACCCAGGCCACTTTACCGGGGAGCTGTTTTTT	CASSYPGHFTGELFF
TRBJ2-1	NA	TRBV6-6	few	TGTGCCAGCAGCACCAACAGCGGCAATGAGCAGTTCTTC	CASSTNSGNEQFF
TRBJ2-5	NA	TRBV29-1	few	TGCAGCGTTGAAGAAGGACTGCTGTTAGAGACCCAGTACTTC	CSVEEGLLLETQYF
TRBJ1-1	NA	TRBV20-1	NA	TGCAGTGCTCGCAAACAGGTTATGAACACTGAAGCTTTCTTT	CSARKQVMNTEAFF
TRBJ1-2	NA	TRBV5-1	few	TGCGCCAGCAGTTTTGGACCTCAGGGGTCCGATGGCTACACCTTC	CASSFGPQGSDGYTF
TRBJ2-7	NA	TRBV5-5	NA	TGTGCCAGCAGCTTGGCCTTACGGACCTACGAGCAGTACTTC	CASSLALRTYEQYF
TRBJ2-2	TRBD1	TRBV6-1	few	TGTGCCAGCAGGCCCTTTGACAGGGTCCCCGGGGAGCTGTTTTTT	CASRPFDRVPGELFF
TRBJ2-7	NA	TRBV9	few	TGTGCCAGCAGCGTCAGTCTTAGGCACGAGCAGTACTTC	CASSVSLRHEQYF
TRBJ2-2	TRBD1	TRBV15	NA	TGTGCCACCAGCAGGGGGACAGCCCCCGCCGGGGAGCTGTTTTTT	CATSRGTAPAGELFF
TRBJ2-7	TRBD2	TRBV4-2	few	TGTGCCAGCAGCCGTTATTCAAGCGGGAGGATCACCTACGAGCAGTACTTC	CASSRYSSGRITYEQYF
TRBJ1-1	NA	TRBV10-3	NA	TGTGCCATCAGTGGAGAAGGATTGAACACTGAAGCTTTCTTT	CAISGEGLNTEAFF
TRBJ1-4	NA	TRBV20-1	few	TGCAGTGTCTCAGGGGTGAATGAAAAACTGTTTTTT	CSVSGVNEKLFF
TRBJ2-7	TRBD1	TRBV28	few	TGTGCCAGCAGTACAGGACAGGCTCTCTCCTACGAGCAGTACTTC	CASSTGQALSYEQYF